The 2 T cell receptor beta chains below all came from one sample that was sequenced in a study of blood T cells in healthy people across ages. Then a second PCR, running about 6 to 12 cycles, was carried out with a sample-barcoded 5' primer and a J-beta primer mix. Using its own MiXCR run on the 5' RACE reads, TCRdb lists one record per CDR3 protein. The table lists about 380,000 distinct CDR3 sequences, approximately 47% of them singletons. The sequenced sample was blood. These receptors were taken from a man aged 60 to 75 in good health.

The chain joins TRBV25-1 to TRBJ1-2; D is unresolved. Trimming removed 3 bases at V and 8 bases at J, with 16 bases between. The germline V gene encodes CDR1 MGHDK and CDR2 SYGVNS. The CDR3 sequence is 14 residues long. Here the CDR3 reads CASSEASDRGGYTF. DNA of the CDR3: TGTGCCAGCAGTGAGGCGTCAGACCGAGGGGGCTACACCTTC.

The chain carries TRBV3-1 and TRBJ2-2; no clear D gene. The CDR3 is 13 amino acids. Germline CDR1 is LGHDT and CDR2 is YNNKEL (reference sequence). With 2 bases removed from V and 6 bases from J, the gap between germline ends came to 7 bases. CDR3 DNA sequence: TGTGCCAGCAGCCAATCTAACGCCGGGGAGCTGTTTTTT. Encoded protein: CASSQSNAGELFF.